A selection of T cell receptor beta chains follows, all from one sample in a study of shared T cell receptors in the human thymus. Sequenced by immunoSEQ multiplex PCR; TCRdb stores in-frame clones only, minus some. Of hundreds of thousands of clones in the sample, over 75% were seen once. Another study also made use of these data, one on human thymus T cells.

Sequencing was performed on thymocytes. The receptors derive from a boy in the first two years of life with a congenital heart defect. The CDR3 runs from the conserved cysteine through the conserved F or W. A D gene is named only where the DNA matches it firmly. Clone size is stated in some rows and not others, as once, few, many or a class when expanded.

CASMTGTRDTDTQYF	TGTGCCAGCATGACCGGGACTAGGGACACAGATACGCAGTATTTT	TRBD2	TRBV6-5	TRBJ2-3	.
CASSLATDSYGYTF	TGTGCCAGCAGCTTGGCCACGGACAGCTATGGCTACACCTTC	.	TRBV5-8	TRBJ1-2	.
CASSEPGTAYGYTF	TGTGCCAGCAGCGAACCCGGGACAGCCTATGGCTACACCTTC	TRBD1	TRBV9	TRBJ1-2	.
CSVRLAQGKDQPQHF	TGCAGCGTCCGGCTGGCGCAGGGTAAAGACCAGCCCCAGCATTTT	.	TRBV29-1	TRBJ1-5	.
CASSPSLAGENEQYF	TGTGCCAGCTCACCATCCCTAGCGGGAGAGAACGAGCAGTACTTC	TRBD2	TRBV18	TRBJ2-7	few
CASSLVPGTGGNYGYTF	TGTGCCAGCAGCTTAGTCCCCGGGACAGGGGGTAACTATGGCTACACCTTC	TRBD1	TRBV11-3	TRBJ1-2	.
CASPEAGQADYEQYF	TGTGCCAGTCCGGAAGCCGGACAGGCAGACTACGAGCAGTACTTC	TRBD1	TRBV6-1	TRBJ2-7	.
CASSKLRQGSTYEQYF	TGCGCCAGCAGCAAGCTTCGTCAGGGGTCAACCTACGAGCAGTACTTC	.	TRBV4-1	TRBJ2-7	.
CASSPGTSAPYEQYF	TGTGCCAGCAGTCCAGGGACTAGCGCTCCCTACGAGCAGTACTTC	TRBD2	TRBV7-9	TRBJ2-7	.
CASRKTSGLEQYF	TGTGCCAGTAGAAAGACTAGCGGGCTCGAGCAGTACTTC	TRBD2	TRBV19	TRBJ2-7	.
CASRGDRDTQYF	TGTGCCAGCAGGGGAGATAGAGATACGCAGTATTTT	.	TRBV6-1	TRBJ2-3	once
CASIVERANNEQFF	TGTGCCAGCATCGTAGAGCGGGCCAACAATGAGCAGTTCTTC	.	TRBV2	TRBJ2-1	.
CASSESGDFGEQYF	TGTGCCAGTAGTGAGTCAGGGGATTTTGGCGAGCAGTACTTC	.	TRBV19	TRBJ2-7	.
CASSEVTGTGAVEQYF	TGTGCCAGCAGTGAAGTTACCGGGACAGGGGCAGTCGAGCAGTACTTC	TRBD1	TRBV6-1	TRBJ2-7	.
CASSFQGEAYEQYF	TGCGCCAGCAGCTTCCAGGGGGAGGCCTACGAGCAGTACTTC	.	TRBV5-1	TRBJ2-7	.
CASSLDRYLGSSGQETQYF	TGTGCCAGCAGCCTTGACCGCTACCTAGGTTCGAGCGGGCAAGAGACCCAGTACTTC	.	TRBV14	TRBJ2-5	.